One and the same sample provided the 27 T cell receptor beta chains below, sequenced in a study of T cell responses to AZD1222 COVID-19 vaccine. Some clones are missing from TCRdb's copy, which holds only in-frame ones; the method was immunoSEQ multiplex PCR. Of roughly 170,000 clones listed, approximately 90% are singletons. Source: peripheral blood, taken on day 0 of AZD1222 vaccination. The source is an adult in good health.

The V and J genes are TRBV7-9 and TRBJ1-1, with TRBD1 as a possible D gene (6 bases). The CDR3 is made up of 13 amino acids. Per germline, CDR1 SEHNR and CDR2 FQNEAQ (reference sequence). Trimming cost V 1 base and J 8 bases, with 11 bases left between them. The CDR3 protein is CASSLVTGTEAFF. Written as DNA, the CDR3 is TGTGCCAGCAGCTTAGTCACAGGGACCGAAGCTTTCTTT.

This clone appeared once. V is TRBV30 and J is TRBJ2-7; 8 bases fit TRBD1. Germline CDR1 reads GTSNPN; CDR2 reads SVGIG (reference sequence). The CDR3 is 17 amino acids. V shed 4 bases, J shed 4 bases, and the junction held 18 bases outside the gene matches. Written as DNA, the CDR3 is TGTGCCTGGATGATACCCCCTCGGACAGGGATACCTTACGAGCAGTACTTC. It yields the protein CAWMIPPRTGIPYEQYF. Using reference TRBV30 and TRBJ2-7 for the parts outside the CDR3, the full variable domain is SQTIHQWPATLVQPVGSPLSLECTVEGTSNPNLYWYRQAAGRGLQLLFYSVGIGQISSEVPQNLSASRPQDRQFILSSKKLLLSDSGFYLCAWMIPPRTGIPYEQYFGPGTRLTVT.

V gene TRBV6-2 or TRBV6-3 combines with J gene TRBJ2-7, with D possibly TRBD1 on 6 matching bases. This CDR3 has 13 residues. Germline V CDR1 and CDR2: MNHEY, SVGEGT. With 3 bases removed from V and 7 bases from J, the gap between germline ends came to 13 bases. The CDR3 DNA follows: TGTGCCAGCAGTTATTACAGGGAACCAGAGCAGTACTTC. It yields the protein CASSYYREPEQYF.

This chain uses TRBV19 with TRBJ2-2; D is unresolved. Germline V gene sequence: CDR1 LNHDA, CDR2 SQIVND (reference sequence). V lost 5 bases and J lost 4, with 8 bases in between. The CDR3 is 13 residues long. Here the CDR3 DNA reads TGTGCCAGTAGTCTTGAGGTCACCGGGGAGCTGTTTTTT. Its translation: CASSLEVTGELFF.

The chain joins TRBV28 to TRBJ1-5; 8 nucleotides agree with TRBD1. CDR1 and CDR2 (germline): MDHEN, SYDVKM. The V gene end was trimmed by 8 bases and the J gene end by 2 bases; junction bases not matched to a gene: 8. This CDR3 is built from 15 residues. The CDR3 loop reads CASLQGAEGNQPQHF. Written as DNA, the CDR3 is TGTGCCAGCCTTCAGGGGGCGGAGGGCAATCAGCCCCAGCATTTT.

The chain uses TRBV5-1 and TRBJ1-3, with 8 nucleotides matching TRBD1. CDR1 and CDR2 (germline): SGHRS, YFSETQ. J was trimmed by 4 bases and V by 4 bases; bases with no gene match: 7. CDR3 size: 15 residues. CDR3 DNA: TGCGCCAGCAGCCTCGACAGGGGAGGCGGAAACACCATATATTTT. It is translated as CASSLDRGGGNTIYF.

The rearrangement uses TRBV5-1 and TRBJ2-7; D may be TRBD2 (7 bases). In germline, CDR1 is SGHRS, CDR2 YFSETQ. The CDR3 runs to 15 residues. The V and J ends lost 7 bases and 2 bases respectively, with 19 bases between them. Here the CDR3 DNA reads TGCGCCAGCCGCTCCGGGGGGCCAATTCCCTACGAGCAGTACTTC. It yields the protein CASRSGGPIPYEQYF.

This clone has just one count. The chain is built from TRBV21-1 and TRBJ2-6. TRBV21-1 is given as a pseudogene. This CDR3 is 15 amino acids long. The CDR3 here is CASSKECYGANVLTF. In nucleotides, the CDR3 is TGTGCCAGCAGCAAAGAGTGTTACGGGGCCAACGTCCTGACTTTC.

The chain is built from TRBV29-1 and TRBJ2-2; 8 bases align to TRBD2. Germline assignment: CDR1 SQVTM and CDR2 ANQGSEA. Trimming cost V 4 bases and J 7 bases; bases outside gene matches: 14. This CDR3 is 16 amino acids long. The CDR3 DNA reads TGCAGCGTTGGGGAGGCTAGCGGGCCCAGGGGCGGGGAGCTGTTTTTT. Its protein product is CSVGEASGPRGGELFF.

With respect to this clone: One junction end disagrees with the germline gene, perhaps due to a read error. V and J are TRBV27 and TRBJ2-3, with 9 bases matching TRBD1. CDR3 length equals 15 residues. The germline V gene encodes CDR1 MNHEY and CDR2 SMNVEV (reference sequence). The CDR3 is CASSLSSGQGDTQYF. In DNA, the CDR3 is TGTGCCAGCAGTCTATCATCGGGACAGGGCGATACGCAGTATTTT.

CDR3 DNA: TGTGCCAGCAGCGGATCTAGCGGGGGCTCCTACAATGAGCAGTTCTTC. Translated, it gives CASSGSSGGSYNEQFF. This chain connects TRBV9 to TRBJ2-1; 10 bases are shared with TRBD2. Trimming removed 3 bases from V and 0 bases from J; junction bases left unmatched: 3. The CDR3 is 16 amino acids. Germline assignment: CDR1 SGDLS and CDR2 YYNGEE. Full variable domain (outside the CDR3, taken from reference TRBV9 and TRBJ2-1): DSGVTQTPKHLITATGQRVTLRCSPRSGDLSVYWYQQSLDQGLQFLIQYYNGEERAKGNILERFSAQQFPDLHSELNLSSLELGDSALYFCASSGSSGGSYNEQFFGPGTRLTVL.

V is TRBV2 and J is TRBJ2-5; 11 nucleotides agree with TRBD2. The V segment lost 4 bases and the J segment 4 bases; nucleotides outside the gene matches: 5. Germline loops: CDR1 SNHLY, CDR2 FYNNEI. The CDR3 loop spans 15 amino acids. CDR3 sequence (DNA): TGTGCCAGCAGTGGGGGACTAGCGGCCACAGAGACCCAGTACTTC. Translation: CASSGGLAATETQYF.

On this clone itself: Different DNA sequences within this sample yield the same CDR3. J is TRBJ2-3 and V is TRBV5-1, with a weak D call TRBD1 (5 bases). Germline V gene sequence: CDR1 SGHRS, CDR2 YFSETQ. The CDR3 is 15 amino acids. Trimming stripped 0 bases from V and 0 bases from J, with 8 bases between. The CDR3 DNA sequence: TGCGCCAGCAGCTTGGATAGGGGAAGCACAGATACGCAGTATTTT. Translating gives CASSLDRGSTDTQYF.

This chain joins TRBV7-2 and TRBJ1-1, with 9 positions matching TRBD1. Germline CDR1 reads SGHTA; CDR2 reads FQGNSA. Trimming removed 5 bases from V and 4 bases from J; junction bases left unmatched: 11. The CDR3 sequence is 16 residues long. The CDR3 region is CASSPPTGGMTTEAFF. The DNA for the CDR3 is TGTGCCAGCAGCCCACCGACAGGGGGAATGACCACTGAAGCTTTCTTT. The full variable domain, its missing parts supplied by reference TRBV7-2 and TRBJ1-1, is GAGVSQSPSNKVTEKGKDVELRCDPISGHTALYWYRQSLGQGLEFLIYFQGNSAPDKSGLPSDRFSAERTGGSVSTLTIQRTQQEDSAVYLCASSPPTGGMTTEAFFGQGTRLTVV.

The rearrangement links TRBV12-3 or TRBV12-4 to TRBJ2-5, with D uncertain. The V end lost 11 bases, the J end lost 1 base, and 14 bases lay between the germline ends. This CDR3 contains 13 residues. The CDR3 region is CASGLRSQETQYF. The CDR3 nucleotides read TGTGCCTCAGGTCTGAGAAGCCAAGAGACCCAGTACTTC.

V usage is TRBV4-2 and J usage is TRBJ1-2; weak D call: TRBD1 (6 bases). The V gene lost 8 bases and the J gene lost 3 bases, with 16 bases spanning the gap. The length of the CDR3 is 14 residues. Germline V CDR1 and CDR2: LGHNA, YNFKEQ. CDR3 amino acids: CASLGGAGDYGYTF. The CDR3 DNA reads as TGTGCCAGCTTAGGGGGGGCTGGGGACTATGGCTACACCTTC.

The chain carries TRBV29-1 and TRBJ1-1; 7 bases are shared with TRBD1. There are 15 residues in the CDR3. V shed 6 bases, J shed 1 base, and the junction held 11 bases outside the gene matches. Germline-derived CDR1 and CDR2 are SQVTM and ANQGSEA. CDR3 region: CSVPNRGTANTEAFF. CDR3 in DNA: TGCAGCGTCCCCAACCGGGGGACAGCGAACACTGAAGCTTTCTTT.

CDR3 amino acids: CAWRSEAFF. In nucleotides, the CDR3 is TGTGCCTGGAGATCCGAAGCTTTCTTT. The chain has TRBV30 and TRBJ1-1; no clear D. V shed 3 bases and J shed 8 bases, with 4 bases lying between them. Germline-derived CDR1 and CDR2 are GTSNPN and SVGIG (reference sequence). CDR3 size: 9 residues.

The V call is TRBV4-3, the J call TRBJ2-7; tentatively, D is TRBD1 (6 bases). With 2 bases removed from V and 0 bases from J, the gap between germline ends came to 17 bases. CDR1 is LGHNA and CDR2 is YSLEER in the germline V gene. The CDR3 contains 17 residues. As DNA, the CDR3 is TGCGCCAGCAGCCAACAACCGCAGGGGTCGAGCTCCTACGAGCAGTACTTC. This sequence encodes CASSQQPQGSSSYEQYF.

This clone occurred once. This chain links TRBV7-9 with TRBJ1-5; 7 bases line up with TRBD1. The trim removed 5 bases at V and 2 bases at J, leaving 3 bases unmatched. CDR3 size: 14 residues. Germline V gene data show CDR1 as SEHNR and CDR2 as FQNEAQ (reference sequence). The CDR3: CASSPGTGNQPQHF. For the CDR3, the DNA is TGTGCCAGCAGCCCCGGGACAGGCAATCAGCCCCAGCATTTT.

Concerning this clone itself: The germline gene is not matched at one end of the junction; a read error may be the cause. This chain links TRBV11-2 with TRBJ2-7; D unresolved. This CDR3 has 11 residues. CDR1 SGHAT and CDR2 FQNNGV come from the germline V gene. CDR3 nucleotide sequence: TGTGCCAGCAGCTTAGGAGCTACAGAACACTTC. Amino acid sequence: CASSLGATEHF.

The DNA of the CDR3 is TGTGCCAGCAGCCGTCGACCGGACGCAAACACTGAAGCTTTCTTT. The encoded protein is CASSRRPDANTEAFF. V is TRBV7-2 and J is TRBJ1-1; no clear D gene. Germline-derived CDR1 and CDR2 are SGHTA and FQGNSA. CDR3 length: 15 residues. Trimming shortened V by 5 bases and J by 2 bases, and 15 bases separated the two germline ends.

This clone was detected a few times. DNA for the CDR3: TGCGCCAGCAGCCAACTTACTACACTAGCGGAAAAGTACTTC. This translates into CASSQLTTLAEKYF. The J gene is TRBJ2-7, the V gene TRBV4-1, with 8 bases identical to TRBD2. This CDR3 has 14 amino acids. J was trimmed by 11 bases and V by 2 bases; bases with no gene match: 11. CDR1 and CDR2 from the germline V gene are MGHRA and YSYEKL.

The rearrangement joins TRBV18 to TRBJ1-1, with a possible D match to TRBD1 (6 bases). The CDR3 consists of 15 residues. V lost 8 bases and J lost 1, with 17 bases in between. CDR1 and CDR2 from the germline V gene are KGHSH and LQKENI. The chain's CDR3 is CASRGATGKNTEAFF. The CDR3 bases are TGTGCCAGCCGAGGGGCTACAGGGAAGAACACTGAAGCTTTCTTT.

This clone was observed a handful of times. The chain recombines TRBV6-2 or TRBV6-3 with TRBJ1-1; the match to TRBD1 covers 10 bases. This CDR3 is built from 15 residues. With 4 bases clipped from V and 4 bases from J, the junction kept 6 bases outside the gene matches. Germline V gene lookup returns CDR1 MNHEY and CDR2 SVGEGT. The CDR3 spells CASSFAGTGVTEAFF. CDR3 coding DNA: TGTGCCAGCAGTTTCGCCGGGACAGGGGTCACTGAAGCTTTCTTT.

The CDR3 DNA follows: TGTGCCAGCAGACGGAGGATAACGGATTCAACTAATGAAAAACTGTTTTTT. This sequence encodes CASRRRITDSTNEKLFF. The chain has TRBV27 and TRBJ1-4; D remains ambiguous. This CDR3 has 17 residues. V lost 6 bases, J lost 0 bases, and 17 bases lay in between. Germline CDR1 reads MNHEY; CDR2 reads SMNVEV (reference sequence).

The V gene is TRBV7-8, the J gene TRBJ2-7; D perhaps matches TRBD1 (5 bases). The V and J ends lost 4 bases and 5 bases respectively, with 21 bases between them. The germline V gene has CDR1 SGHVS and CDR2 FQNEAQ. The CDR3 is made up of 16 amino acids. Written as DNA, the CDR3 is TGTGCCAGCAGCTGGATAGACAGTCTCTCTACCAACGAGCAGTACTTC. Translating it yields CASSWIDSLSTNEQYF.